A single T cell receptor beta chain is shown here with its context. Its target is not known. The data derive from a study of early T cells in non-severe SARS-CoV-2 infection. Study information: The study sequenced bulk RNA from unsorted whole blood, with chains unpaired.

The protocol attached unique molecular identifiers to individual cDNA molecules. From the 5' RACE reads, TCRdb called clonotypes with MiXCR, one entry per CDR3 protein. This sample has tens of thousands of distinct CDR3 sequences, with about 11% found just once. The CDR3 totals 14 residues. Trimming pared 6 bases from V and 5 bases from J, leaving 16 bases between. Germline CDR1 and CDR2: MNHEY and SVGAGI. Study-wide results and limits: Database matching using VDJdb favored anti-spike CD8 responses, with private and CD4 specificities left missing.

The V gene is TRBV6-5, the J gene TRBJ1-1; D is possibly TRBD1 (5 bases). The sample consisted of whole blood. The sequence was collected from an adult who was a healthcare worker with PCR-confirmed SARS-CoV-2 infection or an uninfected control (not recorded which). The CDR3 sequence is CASRPLLGQTEAFF. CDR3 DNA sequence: TGTGCCAGCAGACCCCTACTGGGGCAAACTGAAGCTTTCTTT.